Here is one TCR beta chain with its context. Its antigen is still unknown. A second PCR of 7 to 11 cycles used a sample-barcoded 5' primer and a J-beta primer mix. TCRdb passed the 5' RACE reads through MiXCR, listing each CDR3 protein once. The sample shows approximately 580,000 distinct CDR3 sequences, about 25% of them seen only once. This entry belongs to a study of blood T cells in healthy people across ages. Study conclusions and caveats: Roughly linear declines in TCR beta diversity per million T cells occurred with age.

From germline, CDR1 is MGHDK and CDR2 SYGVNS. The CDR3 spans 16 residues. V lost 3 bases, J lost 4 bases, and 19 bases lay in between. These sequences were also reported in another study, on T cells of mothers and their children.

Sequenced sample: blood. This sequence was found in a boy between 10 and 17 years old in good health. The rearrangement joins TRBV25-1 to TRBJ2-7; D may match TRBD1 or TRBD2 (5 bases each). The CDR3: CASSEKAGTYPYEQYF. The CDR3 nucleotides read TGTGCCAGCAGTGAGAAGGCCGGGACGTACCCTTACGAGCAGTACTTC.